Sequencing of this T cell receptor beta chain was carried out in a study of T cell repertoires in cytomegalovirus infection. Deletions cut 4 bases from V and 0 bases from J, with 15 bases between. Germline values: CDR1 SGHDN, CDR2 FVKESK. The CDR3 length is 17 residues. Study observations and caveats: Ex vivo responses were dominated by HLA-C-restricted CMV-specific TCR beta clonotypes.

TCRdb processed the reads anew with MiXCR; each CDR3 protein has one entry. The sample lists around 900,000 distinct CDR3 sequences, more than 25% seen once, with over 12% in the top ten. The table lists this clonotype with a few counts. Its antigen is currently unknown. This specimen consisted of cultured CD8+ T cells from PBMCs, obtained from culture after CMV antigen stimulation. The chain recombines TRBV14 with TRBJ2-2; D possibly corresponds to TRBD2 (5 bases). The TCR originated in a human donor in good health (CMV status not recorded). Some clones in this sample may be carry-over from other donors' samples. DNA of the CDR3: TGTGCCAGCAGCCCCACCGGCGGGTTCGCGAACACCGGGGAGCTGTTTTTT. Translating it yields CASSPTGGFANTGELFF.